What follows are 30 T cell receptor beta chains derived from one specimen sequenced in a study of T cells in Graves' hyperthyroidism and ophthalmopathy. TCR beta CDR3 regions were amplified from RNA transcripts. The TCR CDR3 first-round RT-PCR relied on the HTBI primer set. Via MiXCR, TCRdb re-called the multiplex PCR reads, giving one row per CDR3 protein. The table records approximately 600,000 distinct CDR3 sequences, roughly 15% of them present only once. Sequenced material: blood. These receptor sequences come from a woman aged 40 to 50 with Graves' ophthalmopathy.

This clonotype showed up many times. The chain links TRBV7-2 to TRBJ1-1; perhaps TRBD1 as D (6 bases). This CDR3 is built from 15 residues. Trimming removed 1 base from V and 7 bases from J, with 16 bases in between. The germline V gene encodes CDR1 SGHTA and CDR2 FQGNSA. The CDR3 bases are TGTGCCAGCAGCTTAGTAGTCAGGGGAAAGAATGAAGCTTTCTTT. Translated: CASSLVVRGKNEAFF.

This clonotype came up many times. The chain employs TRBV24-1 and TRBJ2-7; 11 nucleotides align to TRBD2. Germline-derived CDR1 and CDR2 are KGHDR and SFDVKD. The V and J ends lost 2 bases and 4 bases, in that order; junction bases with no gene match: 3. This CDR3 contains 15 residues. The CDR3 DNA sequence: TGTGCCACCAGTGATTCGTCTAGCGGGAGGTACGAGCAGTACTTC. Its translation: CATSDSSSGRYEQYF.

This clonotype came up many times. The J gene is TRBJ1-2, the V gene TRBV12-3 or TRBV12-4, with TRBD1 identical over 8 bases. This CDR3 has 13 amino acids. Germline trimming cut 5 bases from V and 4 bases from J; bases unmatched to any gene: 3. In nucleotides, the CDR3 is TGTGCCAGCAGTGCAGGGGGCGGCTATGGCTACACCTTC. This codes for CASSAGGGYGYTF.

This rearrangement joins TRBV11-2 to TRBJ2-2, with 7 bases fitting TRBD2. The germline V gene encodes CDR1 SGHAT and CDR2 FQNNGV. The CDR3 sequence is 16 residues long. With 0 bases clipped from V and 2 bases from J, the junction kept 3 bases outside the gene matches. This CDR3 is CASSLDTSANTGELFF. As DNA, the CDR3 is TGTGCCAGCAGCTTAGATACTAGCGCCAACACCGGGGAGCTGTTTTTT.

This clonotype has only a few counts. The CDR3 spells CASSESGRGFYEQYF. The CDR3, as DNA: TGTGCCAGCAGTGAATCGGGCAGGGGGTTCTACGAGCAGTACTTC. J is TRBJ2-7 and V is TRBV25-1, with 7 bases fitting TRBD1. CDR1 and CDR2 (germline): MGHDK, SYGVNS. The CDR3 has 15 residues. The junction had 6 bases not matched to a gene; V was cut back by 1 base and J by 3 bases.

This clonotype came up many times. The J gene is TRBJ2-6, the V gene TRBV24-1; no reliable D call. V dropped 4 bases and J dropped 1 base, with 10 bases sitting between them. The CDR3 contains 16 residues. The V gene's germline CDR1 is KGHDR and CDR2 SFDVKD. The CDR3 loop is CATSDPVGSGANVLTF. CDR3 coding DNA: TGTGCCACCAGTGACCCTGTGGGGTCTGGGGCCAACGTCCTGACTTTC.

This clonotype has ten or more counts. The rearrangement links TRBV28 to TRBJ2-2, with TRBD2 identical over 7 bases. The germline V gene encodes CDR1 MDHEN and CDR2 SYDVKM. V gave up 6 bases and J gave up 2 bases; unmatched junction bases: 9. CDR3 size: 16 residues. The CDR3, as DNA: TGTGCCAGCAGGCCCGTGGAGCGGGGTAACACCGGGGAGCTGTTTTTT. This sequence encodes CASRPVERGNTGELFF.

This clonotype was seen repeatedly, ten times or more. A much larger clone lies a single base off, so this may be a read error. The gene calls are TRBV28 and TRBJ2-7; no firm D call. The germline V and J ends were trimmed by 6 bases and 3 bases, with 6 bases remaining between them. Germline V gives CDR1 MDHEN, CDR2 SYDVKM. This CDR3 is 11 amino acids long. The CDR3 sequence is CASSKNYEQYF. The CDR3, as DNA: TGTGCCAGCAGCAAAAACTACGAGCAGTACTTC.

This clonotype came up a few times. An end of the junction does not agree with germline; a read error may underlie this. The V call is TRBV19, the J call TRBJ1-1; D gene uncertain. Germline assignment: CDR1 LNHDA and CDR2 SQIVND (reference sequence). There are 13 residues in the CDR3. The CDR3, as DNA: TGTGCCAGTAATATAGGGCTTAACACTGAAGCTTTCTTT. Its protein product is CASNIGLNTEAFF.

This chain uses TRBV27 with TRBJ1-1; D uncertain. This CDR3 is built from 16 residues. V was pared by 3 bases and J by 1 base, with 15 bases between. CDR1 is MNHEY and CDR2 is SMNVEV in the germline V gene (reference sequence). CDR3 in DNA: TGTGCCAGCAGTTTTGCCTTTATTGACGGGAACACTGAAGCTTTCTTT. Translating it yields CASSFAFIDGNTEAFF.

This clonotype was recorded a few times. V gene TRBV19 combines with J gene TRBJ2-2, with TRBD1 matching 8 bases. Looked up from germline, CDR1 is LNHDA and CDR2 is SQIVND (reference sequence). After removal of 5 bases from V and 7 bases from J, the junction contained 9 bases not matched to a gene. The CDR3 is 15 residues long. The CDR3 bases are TGTGCCAGTAGTCCCCAGGGGGCGTATGTCGGGGAGCTGTTTTTT. Its protein product is CASSPQGAYVGELFF. The complete variable domain, with remaining parts taken from reference TRBV19 and TRBJ2-2, reads DGGITQSPKYLFRKEGQNVTLSCEQNLNHDAMYWYRQDPGQGLRLIYYSQIVNDFQKGDIAEGYSVSREKKESFPLTVTSAQKNPTAFYLCASSPQGAYVGELFFGEGSRLTVL.

This clonotype was recorded many times. This chain links TRBV6-1 with TRBJ1-1; no clear D gene. The V end lost 1 base, the J end lost 1 base, and 10 bases lay between the germline ends. The CDR3 has 15 residues. Germline CDR1 MNHNS, CDR2 SASEGT. CDR3 amino acids: CASSEGGGWNTEAFF. The CDR3 coding sequence is TGTGCCAGCAGTGAAGGTGGAGGCTGGAACACTGAAGCTTTCTTT.

In its sample, this clonotype was seen many times. This chain links TRBV29-1 with TRBJ1-3; 7 bases fit TRBD1. The CDR3 spans 13 residues. CDR1 is SQVTM and CDR2 is ANQGSEA in the germline V gene. The V gene end was trimmed by 6 bases and the J gene end by 6 bases; junction bases not matched to a gene: 8. The DNA for the CDR3 is TGCAGCGTGGTGACAGGGAATCTAAACACCATATATTTT. This gives the protein CSVVTGNLNTIYF.

CDR3 protein: CASSRGLFDGYTF. Written as DNA, the CDR3 is TGTGCCAGCAGTAGGGGACTGTTCGATGGCTACACCTTC. The V and J genes are TRBV12-3 or TRBV12-4 and TRBJ1-2; perhaps TRBD1 as D (5 bases). V was clipped by 5 bases and J by 6 bases, with 13 bases between them. The CDR3 is 13 residues long.

In this sample, this clonotype turned up a few times. The J gene is TRBJ1-2, the V gene TRBV4-3; D perhaps matches TRBD1 (5 bases). V was pared by 0 bases and J by 2 bases, with 7 bases between. Germline CDR1 is LGHNA and CDR2 is YSLEER. This CDR3 has 14 amino acids. The CDR3 region is CASSQDWDNYGYTF. CDR3 bases: TGCGCCAGCAGCCAAGACTGGGACAACTATGGCTACACCTTC.

At least ten counts were recorded for this clonotype. The chain couples TRBV7-8 to TRBJ2-3; 7 bases line up with TRBD1. The CDR3 consists of 15 residues. The germline CDR1 and CDR2 sequences are SGHVS and FQNEAQ. The ends lost 3 bases at V and 0 bases at J; junction bases unmatched: 3. The CDR3: CASSLTGSSTDTQYF. The CDR3 DNA sequence: TGTGCCAGCAGCTTGACAGGGTCTAGCACAGATACGCAGTATTTT. Combining the CDR3 with reference TRBV7-8 and TRBJ2-3 gives the whole variable domain GAGVSQSPRYKVAKRGQDVALRCDPISGHVSLFWYQQALGQGPEFLTYFQNEAQLDKSGLPSDRFFAERPEGSVSTLKIQRTQQEDSAVYLCASSLTGSSTDTQYFGPGTRLTVL.

The chain couples TRBV15 to TRBJ1-1; TRBD1 might be the D (5 bases). CDR1 is LNHNV, CDR2 YYDKDF, per germline (reference sequence). This CDR3 is built from 15 residues. The V gene lost 3 bases and the J gene lost 1 base, with 12 bases spanning the gap. The CDR3, as DNA: TGTGCCACCAGCAGGGGTACCGGGGCGAACACTGAAGCTTTCTTT. Protein: CATSRGTGANTEAFF.

V and J are TRBV5-4 and TRBJ1-1; tentatively, D is TRBD1 (6 bases). Germline V gene sequence: CDR1 SGHNT, CDR2 YYREEE (reference sequence). The CDR3 spans 12 residues. V shed 4 bases and J shed 10 bases, with 14 bases lying between them. The CDR3 spells CASSETTGAAFF. For the CDR3, the DNA is TGTGCCAGCAGCGAGACCACGGGGGCAGCTTTCTTT.

This clonotype was detected only a few times. This chain connects TRBV7-9 to TRBJ1-5, with D possibly matching TRBD1 (5 bases). Trimming took 5 bases from V and 7 from J, leaving 12 bases between them. Per the germline V gene, CDR1 is SEHNR and CDR2 is FQNEAQ (reference sequence). This CDR3 is built from 13 residues. The CDR3 DNA reads as TGTGCCAGCAGCATTTCGGGGGAGCAGCCCCAGCATTTT. Amino acid sequence: CASSISGEQPQHF.

Many counts were recorded for this clonotype. The chain couples TRBV7-8 to TRBJ2-7, with D tentatively TRBD2 (6 bases). CDR1 is SGHVS and CDR2 is FQNEAQ in the germline V gene. The V and J ends lost 4 bases and 2 bases respectively, with 12 bases between them. The CDR3 consists of 14 residues. The CDR3 bases are TGTGCCAGCAGCTCCAGAACTAGCACCTACGAGCAGTACTTC. Its translation is CASSSRTSTYEQYF. Complete variable domain (other parts from reference TRBV7-8 and TRBJ2-7): GAGVSQSPRYKVAKRGQDVALRCDPISGHVSLFWYQQALGQGPEFLTYFQNEAQLDKSGLPSDRFFAERPEGSVSTLKIQRTQQEDSAVYLCASSSRTSTYEQYFGPGTRLTVT.

Many counts were recorded for this clonotype. CDR3 residues: CASSSTSSRGSPTDTQYF. CDR3 nucleotide sequence: TGTGCCAGCAGCTCGACTAGCTCGCGCGGCTCCCCCACAGATACGCAGTATTTT. The chain couples TRBV7-9 to TRBJ2-3, with 7 bases lining up with TRBD2. J lost 2 bases, V lost 4 bases, and 15 bases had no gene match. Germline assignment: CDR1 SEHNR and CDR2 FQNEAQ (reference sequence). The CDR3 sequence is 18 residues long. The full variable domain, in which reference TRBV7-9 and TRBJ2-3 provide the parts outside the CDR3, is DTGVSQNPRHKITKRGQNVTFRCDPISEHNRLYWYRQTLGQGPEFLTYFQNEAQLEKSRLLSDRFSAERPKGSFSTLEIQRTEQGDSAMYLCASSSTSSRGSPTDTQYFGPGTRLTVL.

This clonotype has at least ten counts. The chain uses TRBV29-1 and TRBJ1-3, with TRBD1 as a possible D gene (6 bases). The length of the CDR3 is 13 residues. CDR1 SQVTM and CDR2 ANQGSEA come from the germline V gene. Trimming removed 7 bases at V and 2 bases at J, with 12 bases between. The CDR3 loop is CSAQDRPGNTIYF. As DNA, the CDR3 is TGCAGCGCCCAGGACAGACCTGGAAACACCATATATTTT.

V is TRBV30 and J is TRBJ2-2; tentative D call: TRBD2 (6 bases). Deletions cut 4 bases from V and 3 bases from J, with 12 bases between. The CDR3 loop spans 14 amino acids. CDR1 is GTSNPN and CDR2 is SVGIG in the germline V gene (reference sequence). Here the CDR3 reads CAWTIGLYTGELFF. In DNA, the CDR3 is TGTGCCTGGACGATTGGACTATACACCGGGGAGCTGTTTTTT.

This clonotype was recorded at least ten times. J is TRBJ1-2 and V is TRBV11-2, with D unclear. This CDR3 is built from 13 residues. Per germline, CDR1 SGHAT and CDR2 FQNNGV. V lost 4 bases and J lost 8, with 14 bases in between. The DNA for the CDR3 is TGTGCCAGCAGCTCGGGCTGGGGATGGGGCTACACCTTC. Its translation is CASSSGWGWGYTF.

V and J are TRBV18 and TRBJ1-2; no clear D gene. This CDR3 spans 16 amino acids. V lost 3 bases to trimming and J lost 6 bases, with 20 bases between them. Germline loops: CDR1 KGHSH, CDR2 LQKENI. The CDR3 DNA reads as TGTGCCAGCTCACCTTTTCCAACTACTAGTTACGATGGCTACACCTTC. It translates to CASSPFPTTSYDGYTF.

This clonotype was counted ten times or more. The genes are TRBV7-3 and TRBJ1-6, with 9 bases matching TRBD1. The germline V gene has CDR1 SGHTA and CDR2 FQGTGA. J was trimmed by 10 bases and V by 1 base; bases with no gene match: 8. The CDR3 loop spans 16 amino acids. In DNA form, the CDR3 reads TGTGCCAGCAGCTTAAAGGGACAGGGTCGTTACTCACCCCTCCACTTT. Translation gives CASSLKGQGRYSPLHF.

This clonotype has at least ten counts. The chain combines TRBV6-1 with TRBJ2-2; D may be TRBD1 (6 bases). Germline assignment: CDR1 MNHNS and CDR2 SASEGT. CDR3 length: 15 residues. Trimming removed 2 bases at V and 8 bases at J, with 15 bases between. The CDR3 here is CASSEWAGVSGELFF. CDR3 DNA sequence: TGTGCCAGCAGTGAATGGGCAGGGGTATCGGGGGAGCTGTTTTTT.

This clonotype was seen many times. The rearrangement uses TRBV7-2 and TRBJ2-5; D perhaps matches TRBD1 (5 bases). Germline V gene sequence: CDR1 SGHTA, CDR2 FQGNSA. The CDR3 covers 14 residues. V was cut by 1 base and J by 3 bases, with 9 bases left in between. This chain's CDR3 is CASSLGGRKETQYF. Here the CDR3 DNA reads TGTGCCAGCAGCTTAGGGGGCAGAAAAGAGACCCAGTACTTC. The full variable domain, completed using reference TRBV7-2 and TRBJ2-5, is GAGVSQSPSNKVTEKGKDVELRCDPISGHTALYWYRQSLGQGLEFLIYFQGNSAPDKSGLPSDRFSAERTGGSVSTLTIQRTQQEDSAVYLCASSLGGRKETQYFGPGTRLLVL.

This clonotype occurred a few times. J is TRBJ2-7 and V is TRBV5-1; TRBD1 is a possible D gene (5 bases). Germline CDR1 SGHRS, CDR2 YFSETQ. Trimming shortened V by 2 bases and J by 5 bases, and 11 bases separated the two germline ends. CDR3 length equals 13 residues. The CDR3 nucleotides read TGCGCCAGCAGCTTTTCAGGGCAGGACGAGCAGTACTTC. This sequence encodes CASSFSGQDEQYF. Together with reference TRBV5-1 and TRBJ2-7, the CDR3 gives the full variable domain: KAGVTQTPRYLIKTRGQQVTLSCSPISGHRSVSWYQQTPGQGLQFLFEYFSETQRNKGNFPGRFSGRQFSNSRSEMNVSTLELGDSALYLCASSFSGQDEQYFGPGTRLTVT.

J is TRBJ2-7 and V is TRBV20-1; maybe TRBD2 (6 bases). CDR1 and CDR2 (germline): DFQATT, SNEGSKA (reference sequence). The ends were cut back, 0 bases at V and 6 bases at J, with 12 bases in the middle. The CDR3 is made up of 13 amino acids. The CDR3 DNA reads TGCAGTGCTAGAGACCGACTAGTTCGCGAGCAGTACTTC. This gives the protein CSARDRLVREQYF.